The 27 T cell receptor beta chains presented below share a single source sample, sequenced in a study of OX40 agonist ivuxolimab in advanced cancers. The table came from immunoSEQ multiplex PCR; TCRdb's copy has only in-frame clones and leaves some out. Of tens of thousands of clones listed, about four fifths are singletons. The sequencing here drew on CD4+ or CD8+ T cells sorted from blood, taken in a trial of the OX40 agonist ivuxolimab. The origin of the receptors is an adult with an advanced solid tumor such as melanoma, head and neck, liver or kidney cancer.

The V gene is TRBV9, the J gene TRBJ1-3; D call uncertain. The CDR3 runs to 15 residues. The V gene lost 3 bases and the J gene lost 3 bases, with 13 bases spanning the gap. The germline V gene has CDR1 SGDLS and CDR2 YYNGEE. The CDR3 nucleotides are TGTGCCAGCAGCGCTTCTAGGGCGGGTGGAAACACCATATATTTT. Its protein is CASSASRAGGNTIYF.

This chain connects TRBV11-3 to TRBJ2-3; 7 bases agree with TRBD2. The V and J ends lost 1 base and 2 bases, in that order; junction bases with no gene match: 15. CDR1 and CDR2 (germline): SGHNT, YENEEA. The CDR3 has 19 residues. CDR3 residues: CASSLGPPLGDYYTDTQYF. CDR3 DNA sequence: TGTGCCAGCAGCTTAGGTCCGCCCCTCGGGGACTACTACACAGATACGCAGTATTTT. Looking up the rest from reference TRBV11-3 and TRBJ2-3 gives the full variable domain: EAGVVQSPRYKIIEKKQPVAFWCNPISGHNTLYWYLQNLGQGPELLIRYENEEAVDDSQLPKDRFSAERLKGVDSTLKIQPAELGDSAVYLCASSLGPPLGDYYTDTQYFGPGTRLTVL.

Here the CDR3 reads CASSLSSGATYEQYF. The CDR3 DNA reads as TGTGCCAGCAGTTTATCCAGCGGGGCAACCTACGAGCAGTACTTC. This chain uses TRBV28 with TRBJ2-7; 7 bases are shared with TRBD2. The CDR3 covers 15 residues. V lost 1 base to trimming and J lost 2 bases; unmatched junction nucleotides: 5. Germline V gene lookup returns CDR1 MDHEN and CDR2 SYDVKM.

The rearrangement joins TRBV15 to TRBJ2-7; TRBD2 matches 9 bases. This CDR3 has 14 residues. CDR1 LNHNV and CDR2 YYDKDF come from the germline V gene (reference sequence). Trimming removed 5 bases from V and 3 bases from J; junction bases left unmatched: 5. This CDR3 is CATSGGGGDYEQYF. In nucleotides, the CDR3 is TGTGCCACCAGCGGAGGCGGGGGGGACTACGAGCAGTACTTC.

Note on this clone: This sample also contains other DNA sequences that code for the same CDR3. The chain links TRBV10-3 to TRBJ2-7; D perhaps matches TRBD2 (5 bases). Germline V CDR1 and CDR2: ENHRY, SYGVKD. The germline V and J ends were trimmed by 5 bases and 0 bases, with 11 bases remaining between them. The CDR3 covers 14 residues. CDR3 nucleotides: TGTGCCATCAGTTCCCGGGGAGACTCCTACGAGCAGTACTTC. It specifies CAISSRGDSYEQYF.

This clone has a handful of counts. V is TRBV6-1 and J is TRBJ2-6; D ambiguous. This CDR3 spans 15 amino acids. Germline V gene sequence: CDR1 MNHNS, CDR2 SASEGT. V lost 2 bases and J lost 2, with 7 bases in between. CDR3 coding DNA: TGTGCCAGCAGTGAAACCGTTGCTGGGGCCAACGTCCTGACTTTC. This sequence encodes CASSETVAGANVLTF.

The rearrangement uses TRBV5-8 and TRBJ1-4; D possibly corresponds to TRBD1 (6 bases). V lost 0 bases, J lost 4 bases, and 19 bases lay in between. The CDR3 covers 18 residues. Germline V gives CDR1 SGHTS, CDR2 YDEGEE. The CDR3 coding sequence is TGTGCCAGCAGCTTGGGTCATCGCCGGGACACCCTTAATGAAAAACTGTTTTTT. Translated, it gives CASSLGHRRDTLNEKLFF. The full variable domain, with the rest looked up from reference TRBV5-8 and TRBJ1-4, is EAGVTQSPTHLIKTRGQQATLRCSPISGHTSVYWYQQALGLGLQFLLWYDEGEERNRGNFPPRFSGRQFPNYSSELNVNALELEDSALYLCASSLGHRRDTLNEKLFFGSGTQLSVL.

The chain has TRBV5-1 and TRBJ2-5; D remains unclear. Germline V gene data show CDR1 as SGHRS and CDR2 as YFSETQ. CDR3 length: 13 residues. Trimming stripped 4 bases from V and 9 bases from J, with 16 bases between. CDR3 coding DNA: TGCGCCAGCAGCCCTGACGGAAGCACGGCCCAGTACTTC. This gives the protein CASSPDGSTAQYF. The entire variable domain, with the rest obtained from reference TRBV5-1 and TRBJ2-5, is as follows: KAGVTQTPRYLIKTRGQQVTLSCSPISGHRSVSWYQQTPGQGLQFLFEYFSETQRNKGNFPGRFSGRQFSNSRSEMNVSTLELGDSALYLCASSPDGSTAQYFGPGTRLLVL.

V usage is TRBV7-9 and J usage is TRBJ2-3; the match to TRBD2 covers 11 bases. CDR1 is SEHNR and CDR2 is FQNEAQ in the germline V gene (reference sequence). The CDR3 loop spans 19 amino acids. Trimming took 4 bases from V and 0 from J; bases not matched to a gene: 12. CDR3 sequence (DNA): TGTGCCAGCAGCTCACACGTGTACGGGACTAGCGGTAGCACAGATACGCAGTATTTT. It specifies CASSSHVYGTSGSTDTQYF.

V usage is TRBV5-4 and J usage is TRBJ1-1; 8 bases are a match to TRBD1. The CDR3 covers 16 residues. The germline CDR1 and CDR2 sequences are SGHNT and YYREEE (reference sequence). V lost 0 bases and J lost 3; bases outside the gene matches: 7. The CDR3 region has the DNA TGTGCCAGCAGCTTGGCTTCAGGGGGCGGGGACACTGAAGCTTTCTTT. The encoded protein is CASSLASGGGDTEAFF.

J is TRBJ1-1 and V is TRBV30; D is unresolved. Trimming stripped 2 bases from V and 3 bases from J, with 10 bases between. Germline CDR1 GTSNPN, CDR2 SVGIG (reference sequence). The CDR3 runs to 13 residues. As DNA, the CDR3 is TGTGCCTGGAGTTTTGACGGGGACACTGAAGCTTTCTTT. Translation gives CAWSFDGDTEAFF.

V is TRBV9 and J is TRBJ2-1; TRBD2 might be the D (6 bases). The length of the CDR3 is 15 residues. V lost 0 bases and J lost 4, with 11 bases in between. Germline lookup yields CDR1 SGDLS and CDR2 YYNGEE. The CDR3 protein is CASSVGSGPYNEQFF. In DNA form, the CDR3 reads TGTGCCAGCAGCGTAGGTAGCGGACCATACAATGAGCAGTTCTTC.

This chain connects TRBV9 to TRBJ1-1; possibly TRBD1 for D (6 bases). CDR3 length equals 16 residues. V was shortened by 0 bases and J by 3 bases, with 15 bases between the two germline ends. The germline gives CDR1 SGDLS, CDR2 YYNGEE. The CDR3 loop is CASSVVAGDADTEAFF. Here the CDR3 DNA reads TGTGCCAGCAGCGTAGTAGCAGGGGATGCCGACACTGAAGCTTTCTTT.

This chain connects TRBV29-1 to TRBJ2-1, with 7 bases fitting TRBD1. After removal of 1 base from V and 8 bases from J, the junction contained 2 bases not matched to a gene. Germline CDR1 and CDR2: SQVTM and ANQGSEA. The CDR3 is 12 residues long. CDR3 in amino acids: CSVEGQGDEQFF. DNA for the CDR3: TGCAGCGTTGAAGGACAGGGCGATGAGCAGTTCTTC.

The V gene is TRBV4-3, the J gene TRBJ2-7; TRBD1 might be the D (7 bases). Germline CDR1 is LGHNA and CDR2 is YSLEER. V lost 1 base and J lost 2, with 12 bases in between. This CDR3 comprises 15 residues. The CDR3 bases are TGCGCCAGCAGCCAAGGGACAGGCGGGACCTACGAGCAGTACTTC. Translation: CASSQGTGGTYEQYF.

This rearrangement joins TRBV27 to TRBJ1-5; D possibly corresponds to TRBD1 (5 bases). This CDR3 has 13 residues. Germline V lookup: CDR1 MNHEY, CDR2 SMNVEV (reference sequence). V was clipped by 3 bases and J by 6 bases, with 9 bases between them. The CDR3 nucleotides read TGTGCCAGCAGTTTTGGGGGGACTCAGCCCCAGCATTTT. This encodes CASSFGGTQPQHF.

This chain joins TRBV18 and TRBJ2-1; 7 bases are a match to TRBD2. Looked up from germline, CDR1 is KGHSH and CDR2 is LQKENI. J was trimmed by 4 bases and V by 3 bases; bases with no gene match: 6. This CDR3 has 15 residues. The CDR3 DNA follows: TGTGCCAGCTCACCGTCACTAGCGAATTACAATGAGCAGTTCTTC. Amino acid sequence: CASSPSLANYNEQFF.

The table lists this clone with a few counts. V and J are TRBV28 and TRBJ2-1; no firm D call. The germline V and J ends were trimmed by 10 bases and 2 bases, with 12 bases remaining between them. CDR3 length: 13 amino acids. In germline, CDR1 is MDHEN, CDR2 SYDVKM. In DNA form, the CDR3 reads TGTGCCACCTCGGGCCCCCCCTACAATGAGCAGTTCTTC. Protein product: CATSGPPYNEQFF.

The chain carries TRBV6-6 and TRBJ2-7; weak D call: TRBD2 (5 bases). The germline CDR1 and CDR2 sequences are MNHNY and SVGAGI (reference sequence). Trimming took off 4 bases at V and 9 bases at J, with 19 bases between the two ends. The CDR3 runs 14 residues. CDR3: CASSSNRFGEGQYF. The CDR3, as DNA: TGTGCCAGCAGTTCCAACCGTTTCGGGGAAGGGCAGTACTTC.

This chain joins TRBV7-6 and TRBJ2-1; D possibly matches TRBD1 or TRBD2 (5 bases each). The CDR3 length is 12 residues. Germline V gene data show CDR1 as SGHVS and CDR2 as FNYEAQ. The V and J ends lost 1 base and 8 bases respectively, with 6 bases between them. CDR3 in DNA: TGTGCCAGCAGCTTAGGGGACGATGAGCAGTTCTTC. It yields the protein CASSLGDDEQFF.

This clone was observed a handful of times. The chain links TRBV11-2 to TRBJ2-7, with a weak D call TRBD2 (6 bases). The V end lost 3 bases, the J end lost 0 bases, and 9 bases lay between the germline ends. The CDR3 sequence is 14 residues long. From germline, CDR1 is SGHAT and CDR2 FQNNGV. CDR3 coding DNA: TGTGCCAGCAGCTTTGGTAGCGGCTCCTACGAGCAGTACTTC. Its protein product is CASSFGSGSYEQYF.

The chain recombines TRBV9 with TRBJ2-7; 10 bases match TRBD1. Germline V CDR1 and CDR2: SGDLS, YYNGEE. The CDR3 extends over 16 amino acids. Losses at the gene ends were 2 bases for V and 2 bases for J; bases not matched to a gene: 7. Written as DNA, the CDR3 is TGTGCCAGCAGCGTGACCGGACAGGGGGGGACCTACGAGCAGTACTTC. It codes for CASSVTGQGGTYEQYF.

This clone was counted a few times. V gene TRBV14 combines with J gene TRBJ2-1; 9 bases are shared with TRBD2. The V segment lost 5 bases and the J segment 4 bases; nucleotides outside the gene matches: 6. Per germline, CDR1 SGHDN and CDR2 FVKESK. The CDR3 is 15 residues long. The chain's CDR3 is CASSEPSGGYNEQFF. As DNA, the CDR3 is TGTGCCAGCAGCGAACCCAGCGGGGGGTACAATGAGCAGTTCTTC.

For the CDR3, the DNA is TGTGCCAGCAGCTCCCTGGGAGGGAATGAAAAACTGTTTTTT. Translated: CASSSLGGNEKLFF. The chain uses TRBV9 and TRBJ1-4; D is unclear. This CDR3 region has 14 residues. Trimming left V 4 bases short and J 5 bases short, with 12 bases between. Germline CDR1 reads SGDLS; CDR2 reads YYNGEE.

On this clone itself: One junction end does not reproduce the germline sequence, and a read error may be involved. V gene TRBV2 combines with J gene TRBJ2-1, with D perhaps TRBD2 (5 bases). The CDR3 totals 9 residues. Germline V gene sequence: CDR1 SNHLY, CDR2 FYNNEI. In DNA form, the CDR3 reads TGTGCCAGCGCCCCCGGCGGGCTCTTC. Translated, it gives CASAPGGLF. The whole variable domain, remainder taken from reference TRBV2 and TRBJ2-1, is EPEVTQTPSHQVTQMGQEVILRCVPISNHLYFYWYRQILGQKVEFLVSFYNNEISEKSEIFDDQFSVERPDGSNFTLKIRSTKLEDSAMYFCASAPGGLFGPGTRLTVL.

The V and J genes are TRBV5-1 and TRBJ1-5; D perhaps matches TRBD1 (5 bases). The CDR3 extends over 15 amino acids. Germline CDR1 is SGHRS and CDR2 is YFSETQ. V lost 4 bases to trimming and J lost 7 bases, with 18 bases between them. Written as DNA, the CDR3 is TGCGCCAGCAGCCCTCAGGGAAGGGTTGGACAGCCCCAGCATTTT. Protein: CASSPQGRVGQPQHF.

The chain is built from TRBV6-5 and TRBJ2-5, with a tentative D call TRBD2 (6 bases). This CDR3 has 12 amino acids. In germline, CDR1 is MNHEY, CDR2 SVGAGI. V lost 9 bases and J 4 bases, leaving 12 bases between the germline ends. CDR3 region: CASTGGRETQYF. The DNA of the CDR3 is TGTGCCAGTACCGGGGGTAGAGAGACCCAGTACTTC.